The 11 T cell receptor beta chains below all came from one sample that was sequenced in a study of T cells in localized non-small cell lung cancer. Measured with immunoSEQ multiplex PCR; TCRdb has only the in-frame clones, and not every one. The data contain about 77,000 clones, 88% of them seen just once; the ten biggest clones take up roughly 20%. This material consisted of peripheral blood, taken before any cancer treatment. These receptors were obtained from a woman between 35 and 70 years old with stage I squamous cell lung carcinoma.

The V and J genes are TRBV7-3 and TRBJ2-3; unclear D gene. CDR3 length equals 12 residues. The germline V and J ends were trimmed by 5 bases and 0 bases, with 3 bases remaining between them. Germline-derived CDR1 and CDR2 are SGHTA and FQGTGA. The CDR3 protein is CASSRSTDTQYF. The CDR3 coding sequence is TGTGCCAGCAGCAGGAGCACAGATACGCAGTATTTT.

This chain uses TRBV30 with TRBJ1-5, with D uncertain. The germline gives CDR1 GTSNPN, CDR2 SVGIG (reference sequence). V lost 2 bases to trimming and J lost 1 base, with 9 bases between them. The CDR3 totals 14 residues. The CDR3 DNA reads TGTGCCTGGAGTCACACCGAGAGCAATCAGCCCCAGCATTTT. Residues: CAWSHTESNQPQHF.

In this sample, this clone turned up once. This chain uses TRBV30 with TRBJ1-1; the match to TRBD1 covers 9 bases. Germline CDR1 is GTSNPN and CDR2 is SVGIG (reference sequence). The CDR3 totals 13 residues. The V and J ends lost 5 bases and 4 bases, in that order; junction bases with no gene match: 5. CDR3: CAWDYRGPTEAFF. CDR3 DNA sequence: TGTGCCTGGGACTACAGGGGGCCCACTGAAGCTTTCTTT.

The CDR3, as DNA: TGCAGCGTTTACAGGGGTTCAGGAAACACCATATATTTT. Amino acids: CSVYRGSGNTIYF. The V call is TRBV29-1, the J call TRBJ1-3; TRBD1 agrees at 7 bases. Per the germline V gene, CDR1 is SQVTM and CDR2 is ANQGSEA. The CDR3 spans 13 residues. The J segment lost 4 bases and the V segment lost 5 bases, leaving 5 bases of the junction unmatched.

This chain links TRBV7-9 with TRBJ1-1; D remains unclear. The germline V gene encodes CDR1 SEHNR and CDR2 FQNEAQ (reference sequence). The CDR3 totals 15 residues. Between the trimmed V and J ends, which lost 5 bases and 0 bases, there was a span of 13 bases. This chain's CDR3 is CASSRDGGMNTEAFF. CDR3 in DNA: TGTGCCAGCAGCCGAGACGGAGGGATGAACACTGAAGCTTTCTTT.

The V call is TRBV5-5, the J call TRBJ1-6, with a tentative D call TRBD1 (5 bases). V was clipped by 5 bases and J by 7 bases, with 16 bases between them. Looked up from germline, CDR1 is SGHKS and CDR2 is YYEKEE (reference sequence). The CDR3 spans 15 residues. The CDR3 DNA sequence: TGTGCCAGCAGTTGGGAGGAAGGGGTGAATTCACCCCTCCACTTT. Encoded protein: CASSWEEGVNSPLHF.

This sequence joins TRBV9 and TRBJ2-3, with TRBD1 as a possible D gene (6 bases). Trimming left V 4 bases short and J 4 bases short, with 19 bases between. This CDR3 is 16 amino acids long. The germline gives CDR1 SGDLS, CDR2 YYNGEE. The CDR3: CASSIRQARSSDTQYF. CDR3 DNA: TGTGCCAGCAGCATCAGACAGGCAAGATCCTCAGATACGCAGTATTTT.

The rearrangement joins TRBV5-1 to TRBJ2-3; D unresolved. The CDR3 is 14 residues long. CDR1 and CDR2 (germline): SGHRS, YFSETQ. V was cut by 5 bases and J by 3 bases, with 13 bases left in between. The CDR3 coding sequence is TGCGCCAGCAGTGAAGCCATTTCAACAGATACGCAGTATTTT. Protein product: CASSEAISTDTQYF.

The chain combines TRBV19 with TRBJ1-2; D is unclear. The CDR3 is 15 amino acids. Germline V lookup: CDR1 LNHDA, CDR2 SQIVND (reference sequence). V was pared by 1 base and J by 3 bases, with 12 bases between. Here the CDR3 DNA reads TGTGCCAGTAGTATAGCCCCGGGGAGGGACTATGGCTACACCTTC. The encoded protein is CASSIAPGRDYGYTF.

The chain has TRBV19 and TRBJ1-5; D call uncertain. The CDR3 totals 13 residues. The V gene lost 7 bases and the J gene lost 6 bases, with 13 bases spanning the gap. CDR1 and CDR2 (germline): LNHDA, SQIVND (reference sequence). The CDR3 loop reads CASMPTPGQPQHF. The CDR3 DNA reads as TGTGCCAGTATGCCGACGCCCGGTCAGCCCCAGCATTTT.

This clone was seen once. This chain links TRBV5-1 with TRBJ1-2, with D possibly matching TRBD1 (5 bases). V was clipped by 7 bases and J by 2 bases, with 15 bases between them. CDR3 size: 14 residues. Germline V gives CDR1 SGHRS, CDR2 YFSETQ. CDR3 nucleotide sequence: TGCGCCAGCCGGGACCACGAAATCAACTATGGCTACACCTTC. Translating it yields CASRDHEINYGYTF.